One and the same sample provided the 8 T cell receptor beta chains below, sequenced in a study of T and B cells in COVID-19 patients. Each TRB amplification used about 250-550 ng of genomic DNA from blood. Multiplex PCR with BIOMED2 TRB-A/B primer pools amplified TRB rearrangements. TCRdb reprocessed the multiplex PCR reads via MiXCR and lists one record per CDR3 protein. The sample lists more than 20,000 distinct CDR3 sequences, 30% to 35% seen once, with around 1.6% in the top ten. The sequenced sample consisted of blood. The receptor set was obtained from a human donor who had recovered from COVID-19.

Regarding this clonotype: A single base separates this from a much larger clone, so it may be a read error. The chain employs TRBV6-5 and TRBJ2-1; TRBD1 might be the D (5 bases). Germline CDR1 is MNHEY and CDR2 is SVGAGI. The length of the CDR3 is 13 residues. CDR3 coding DNA: TGTGCCAGCAGTTGGGGCAGAAACAATAAGCAGTTCTTC. This translates into CASSWGRNNKQFF.

Notes on this clonotype: This may be a read error, as it is one base from a much larger clone. The conserved closing phenylalanine or tryptophan is absent in this CDR3, likely reflecting a read error. This rearrangement joins TRBV13 to TRBJ2-1; 11 bases map to TRBD2. V lost 6 bases to trimming and J lost 10 bases; unmatched junction nucleotides: 8. CDR3 length: 14 residues. The V gene's germline CDR1 is PRHDT and CDR2 FYEKMQ (reference sequence). The chain's CDR3 is CASSPGLAGGEQFL. The CDR3 DNA sequence: TGTGCCAGCAGTCCGGGGCTAGCGGGAGGCGAGCAGTTCTTA.

This clonotype was counted many times. V and J are TRBV15 and TRBJ1-2; D is possibly TRBD1 (6 bases). This CDR3 spans 15 amino acids. The germline V gene has CDR1 LNHNV and CDR2 YYDKDF (reference sequence). V lost 0 bases and J 6 bases, leaving 14 bases between the germline ends. CDR3 DNA: TGTGCCACCAGCAGAGATACCCGGCCAGGGGATGGCTACACCTTC. Encoded protein: CATSRDTRPGDGYTF.

This clonotype was detected a few times. The rearrangement uses TRBV10-3 and TRBJ2-4, with 8 bases identical to TRBD2. V gave up 2 bases and J gave up 0 bases; unmatched junction bases: 3. The CDR3 has 16 residues. Looked up from germline, CDR1 is ENHRY and CDR2 is SYGVKD. The CDR3 DNA reads as TGTGCCATCAGTGAGGCCCTAGCGGGAGCCAAAAACATTCAGTACTTC. Encoded protein: CAISEALAGAKNIQYF.

The chain employs TRBV20-1 and TRBJ2-1, with 11 bases matching TRBD2. Germline CDR1 reads DFQATT; CDR2 reads SNEGSKA (reference sequence). This CDR3 comprises 16 residues. The junction had 6 bases not matched to a gene; V was cut back by 1 base and J by 4 bases. In nucleotides, the CDR3 is TGCAGTGCTAGAGCCCCCGGACTAGCGGGTTACAATGAGCAGTTCTTC. It is translated as CSARAPGLAGYNEQFF.

This clonotype was recorded many times. The chain couples TRBV6-1 to TRBJ2-2; D gene uncertain. This CDR3 region has 14 residues. Germline CDR1 and CDR2: MNHNS and SASEGT. The V end was cut by 4 bases, the J end by 4 bases, with 10 bases between. Here the CDR3 reads CASSVSATTGELFF. The CDR3 DNA is TGTGCCAGCAGTGTATCAGCTACCACCGGGGAGCTGTTTTTT.

The CDR3 nucleotides read TGCAGTGCTTCGCCGCGGACAGGAATTTTCTACGAGCAGTACTTC. Its protein product is CSASPRTGIFYEQYF. This chain connects TRBV20-1 to TRBJ2-7; 7 bases map to TRBD1. The CDR3 contains 15 residues. Germline lookup yields CDR1 DFQATT and CDR2 SNEGSKA (reference sequence). V was pared by 5 bases and J by 3 bases, with 13 bases of the junction left unmatched.

The chain uses TRBV12-3 or TRBV12-4 and TRBJ2-1; a possible D gene is TRBD1 (6 bases). The V end was cut by 6 bases, the J end by 1 base, with 13 bases between. This CDR3 has 15 residues. The CDR3 spells CASSFTGPSYNEQFF. The CDR3 DNA reads TGTGCCAGCAGCTTTACAGGGCCTTCCTACAATGAGCAGTTCTTC.